This T cell receptor beta chain was observed in a study of T-cell memory formation after mild COVID-19. A single record per CDR3 protein comes from TCRdb applying MiXCR to the 5' RACE reads. The table shows 350,000 to 500,000 distinct CDR3 sequences, with 15% to 20% occurring only once. Germline V gives CDR1 LGHDT, CDR2 YNNKEL (reference sequence). This CDR3 has 16 residues. Unmatched junction bases numbered 3, after V lost 1 base and J lost 4 bases. This clonotype was counted between two and nine times. V gene TRBV3-1 combines with J gene TRBJ2-3, with TRBD2 matching over 12 bases. The sequenced sample consisted of PBMCs or a T cell subset sorted from them (not recorded which). The TCR originated in a man younger than 35 who had mild COVID-19 (a few samples of this study predate the infection). Cell type and time point are not known. The CDR3 here is CASSQARLAGADTQYF. CDR3 nucleotides: TGTGCCAGCAGCCAAGCCCGACTAGCGGGGGCAGATACGCAGTATTTT.